The 24 T cell receptor beta chains below were found in one sample sequenced in a study of shared clonotypes between healthy human individuals. Profiling relied on immunoSEQ multiplex PCR, and the TCRdb table lists in-frame clones only, not all of them. This sample has 2.3 million or so clones; roughly 93% occur once, and the top ten carry 0.39%. Sequencing input: naive CD4+ T cells from PBMCs. The subset is: CD45RA+ positively selected. These receptors were obtained from a man aged 18-30 years in good health. Some clones in this sample may be carry-over from other donors' samples.

In nucleotides, the CDR3 is TGTGCCAGCAGCCCCCGGCCTGGCTTGCAGTTCTTC. Translated, it gives CASSPRPGLQFF. The rearrangement links TRBV5-6 to TRBJ2-1; D is unclear. This CDR3 has 12 residues. Germline V gene lookup returns CDR1 SGHDT and CDR2 YYEEEE. Trimming shortened V by 4 bases and J by 12 bases, and 14 bases separated the two germline ends.

The chain employs TRBV28 and TRBJ2-7; no reliable D call. CDR1 and CDR2 from the germline V gene are MDHEN and SYDVKM. This CDR3 has 16 amino acids. V was cut by 7 bases and J by 0 bases, with 19 bases left in between. CDR3: CASTFTGKLDSYEQYF. The CDR3, as DNA: TGTGCCAGCACTTTCACTGGGAAATTAGACTCCTACGAGCAGTACTTC.

V and J are TRBV5-1 and TRBJ2-1, with D perhaps TRBD2 (6 bases). V lost 3 bases and J lost 0, with 16 bases in between. Germline V gene data show CDR1 as SGHRS and CDR2 as YFSETQ. The CDR3 is 17 residues long. The CDR3 nucleotides are TGCGCCAGCAGCTCTACCACGGGGGAGAGCTCCTACAATGAGCAGTTCTTC. Translated, it gives CASSSTTGESSYNEQFF.

As to this clone: The same CDR3 is also encoded by other DNA sequences in this sample. The chain has TRBV6-5 and TRBJ1-1; D unresolved. Germline CDR1 MNHEY, CDR2 SVGAGI. The CDR3 is 14 residues long. Trimming took 2 bases from V and 2 from J, leaving 9 bases between them. As DNA, the CDR3 is TGTGCCAGCAGTTACGGCGGGTCAAACACTGAAGCTTTCTTT. Translation: CASSYGGSNTEAFF.

For the CDR3, the DNA is TGTGCCAGCAGCTTAAGGGGACAGGGCAACCAAGAGACCCAGTACTTC. This codes for CASSLRGQGNQETQYF. V gene TRBV7-3 combines with J gene TRBJ2-5; 9 nucleotides match TRBD1. The germline CDR1 and CDR2 sequences are SGHTA and FQGTGA. Trimming cost V 1 base and J 0 bases; bases outside gene matches: 3. The CDR3 consists of 16 residues.

This chain joins TRBV5-1 and TRBJ2-2; 8 bases agree with TRBD2. From germline, CDR1 is SGHRS and CDR2 YFSETQ. Germline trimming cut 7 bases from V and 2 bases from J; bases unmatched to any gene: 10. The CDR3 sequence is 16 residues long. Here the CDR3 DNA reads TGCGCCAGCCACAATAAGCGGGAGATAAACACCGGGGAGCTGTTTTTT. Amino acid sequence: CASHNKREINTGELFF.

This chain links TRBV2 with TRBJ1-1; 8 bases match TRBD1. Germline V lookup: CDR1 SNHLY, CDR2 FYNNEI. J gave up 4 bases and V 3 bases, and 4 bases lay outside the gene matches. This CDR3 is 14 amino acids long. CDR3 nucleotide sequence: TGTGCCAGCAGTGACCAGGGGGCGCCCACTGAAGCTTTCTTT. Its protein is CASSDQGAPTEAFF.

This chain connects TRBV10-3 to TRBJ1-1, with TRBD1 as a possible D gene (5 bases). CDR3 size: 15 residues. Per germline, CDR1 ENHRY and CDR2 SYGVKD. The V end was cut by 6 bases, the J end by 1 base, with 15 bases between. The CDR3 here is CAIRLIQATNTEAFF. The CDR3 nucleotides are TGTGCCATCAGATTGATACAGGCGACGAACACTGAAGCTTTCTTT.

The CDR3 sequence: CASSPEDGSGNTIYF. CDR3 DNA: TGTGCCAGTAGTCCGGAAGACGGCTCTGGAAACACCATATATTTT. This chain joins TRBV19 and TRBJ1-3; D uncertain. The CDR3 runs 15 residues. Germline CDR1 and CDR2: LNHDA and SQIVND (reference sequence). The V gene lost 5 bases and the J gene lost 0 bases, with 11 bases spanning the gap.

The chain has TRBV5-1 and TRBJ1-2, with D hard to call. The CDR3 has 13 residues. Germline V gene lookup returns CDR1 SGHRS and CDR2 YFSETQ. Deletions cut 4 bases from V and 5 bases from J, with 12 bases between. The CDR3 DNA follows: TGCGCCAGCAGCCCCGCCGCCGGATATGGCTACACCTTC. It encodes CASSPAAGYGYTF.

The chain recombines TRBV2 with TRBJ2-5; a weak D match, TRBD1 (6 bases). Germline V gene sequence: CDR1 SNHLY, CDR2 FYNNEI. V lost 4 bases to trimming and J lost 7 bases, with 22 bases between them. The CDR3 length is 16 residues. The CDR3 protein is CASSADLGAGVLTQYF. In DNA form, the CDR3 reads TGTGCCAGCAGTGCCGACCTCGGGGCAGGGGTACTGACCCAGTACTTC.

J is TRBJ2-7 and V is TRBV5-1, with D maybe TRBD2 (5 bases). The V and J ends lost 2 bases and 0 bases respectively, with 9 bases between them. The germline V gene encodes CDR1 SGHRS and CDR2 YFSETQ. The CDR3 covers 14 residues. Written as DNA, the CDR3 is TGCGCCAGCAGCTTTTCGCGGGCCTCCTACGAGCAGTACTTC. Encoded protein: CASSFSRASYEQYF.

This clone appeared once. Other DNA variants within this sample encode the same CDR3. DNA of the CDR3: TGTGCCAGCAGGCGAACAGGTGGAAACACCATATATTTT. This codes for CASRRTGGNTIYF. V gene TRBV6-1 combines with J gene TRBJ1-3; weak D call: TRBD1 (5 bases). V lost 6 bases to trimming and J lost 3 bases, with 9 bases between them. This CDR3 has 13 residues. Germline V CDR1 and CDR2: MNHNS, SASEGT.

The chain couples TRBV28 to TRBJ2-2; tentatively, D is TRBD2 (7 bases). The CDR3 runs to 14 residues. Germline values: CDR1 MDHEN, CDR2 SYDVKM. The germline V and J ends were trimmed by 7 bases and 7 bases, with 16 bases remaining between them. The CDR3 sequence: CASTVRGGNGELFF. In DNA form, the CDR3 reads TGTGCCAGCACCGTTAGGGGGGGGAACGGGGAGCTGTTTTTT.

This chain uses TRBV9 with TRBJ2-1; a possible D gene is TRBD1 (6 bases). The length of the CDR3 is 17 residues. The V and J ends lost 2 bases and 0 bases respectively, with 15 bases between them. Germline V gives CDR1 SGDLS, CDR2 YYNGEE. CDR3 region: CASSVQGPPSSYNEQFF. The CDR3, as DNA: TGTGCCAGCAGCGTCCAGGGGCCCCCGAGCTCCTACAATGAGCAGTTCTTC.

The rearrangement uses TRBV28 and TRBJ2-7; 7 nucleotides match TRBD2. This CDR3 spans 14 amino acids. Germline lookup yields CDR1 MDHEN and CDR2 SYDVKM. Trimming cost V 6 bases and J 2 bases; bases outside gene matches: 7. Here the CDR3 reads CASSAPGGTYEQYF. In DNA form, the CDR3 reads TGTGCCAGCAGCGCTCCGGGAGGCACCTACGAGCAGTACTTC.

The rearrangement uses TRBV5-5 and TRBJ2-2; D is possibly TRBD1 (6 bases). There are 16 residues in the CDR3. Trimming removed 2 bases from V and 1 base from J, with 12 bases in between. Germline-derived CDR1 and CDR2 are SGHKS and YYEKEE (reference sequence). CDR3 in amino acids: CASSFGPGQNTGELFF. CDR3 sequence (DNA): TGTGCCAGCAGCTTTGGACCGGGACAGAACACCGGGGAGCTGTTTTTT.

V gene TRBV5-1 combines with J gene TRBJ1-1; 7 positions match TRBD1. The CDR3 spans 15 residues. Per the germline V gene, CDR1 is SGHRS and CDR2 is YFSETQ. The V segment lost 3 bases and the J segment 1 base; nucleotides outside the gene matches: 6. The CDR3 loop reads CASSSRTGSNTEAFF. The CDR3 region has the DNA TGCGCCAGCAGCTCGCGGACAGGCTCGAACACTGAAGCTTTCTTT.

The DNA for the CDR3 is TGTGCCAGCAGCAGGGCTCTGGATGGCTACACCTTC. It translates to CASSRALDGYTF. The rearrangement joins TRBV5-4 to TRBJ1-2; D not certain. Trimming left V 4 bases short and J 6 bases short, with 10 bases between. The CDR3 has 12 residues. CDR1 SGHNT and CDR2 YYREEE come from the germline V gene (reference sequence).

The V gene is TRBV4-3, the J gene TRBJ2-1; D is ambiguous. Germline-derived CDR1 and CDR2 are LGHNA and YSLEER. Trimming removed 2 bases at V and 4 bases at J, with 9 bases between. The CDR3 has 14 residues. CDR3 sequence reads: CASSQSYGYNEQFF. As DNA, the CDR3 is TGCGCCAGCAGCCAAAGTTACGGATACAATGAGCAGTTCTTC.

The chain recombines TRBV5-8 with TRBJ2-4; 11 bases match TRBD2. The CDR3 spans 16 residues. V shed 4 bases and J 7 bases; nucleotides not matched to a gene: 10. Per germline, CDR1 SGHTS and CDR2 YDEGEE. CDR3 in amino acids: CASSLVAGGGRNIQYF. Here the CDR3 DNA reads TGTGCCAGCAGCCTCGTAGCGGGAGGGGGGCGGAACATTCAGTACTTC. The full variable domain, completed using reference TRBV5-8 and TRBJ2-4, is EAGVTQSPTHLIKTRGQQATLRCSPISGHTSVYWYQQALGLGLQFLLWYDEGEERNRGNFPPRFSGRQFPNYSSELNVNALELEDSALYLCASSLVAGGGRNIQYFGAGTRLSVL.

This chain links TRBV18 with TRBJ2-5; 7 bases match TRBD2. Germline trimming cut 0 bases from V and 9 bases from J; bases unmatched to any gene: 1. The CDR3 is made up of 12 amino acids. Germline V gene lookup returns CDR1 KGHSH and CDR2 LQKENI. The CDR3 loop reads CASSPPLAPQYF. CDR3 nucleotide sequence: TGTGCCAGCTCACCACCACTAGCGCCCCAGTACTTC.

As concerns this clone: The same CDR3 arises from other DNA sequences in this sample as well. This chain connects TRBV10-3 to TRBJ2-7, with TRBD1 matching 8 bases. Trimming at V came to 6 bases and at J to 2 bases, leaving 3 bases not matched to a gene. From germline, CDR1 is ENHRY and CDR2 SYGVKD. The CDR3 has 13 amino acids. This CDR3 is CAIRADRAYEQYF. CDR3 coding DNA: TGTGCCATCAGGGCGGACAGGGCCTACGAGCAGTACTTC.

This chain links TRBV30 with TRBJ1-2, with 7 bases that match TRBD1. The CDR3 runs 18 residues. V gave up 4 bases and J gave up 7 bases; unmatched junction bases: 24. Germline assignment: CDR1 GTSNPN and CDR2 SVGIG (reference sequence). CDR3: CAWTLGLATGTVAGGYTF. The CDR3, as DNA: TGTGCCTGGACTTTGGGCCTAGCGACCGGGACAGTTGCTGGTGGCTACACCTTC.